The 2 T cell receptor beta chains below were found in one sample sequenced in a study of T cell responses to AZD1222 COVID-19 vaccine. Clones were sequenced by immunoSEQ multiplex PCR, and TCRdb holds only the in-frame ones, with some missing. The table lists approximately 180,000 clones, approximately 92% of them singletons, with roughly 10% in the top ten. The material sequenced was peripheral blood, taken on day 0 of AZD1222 vaccination. These TCRs come from an adult in good health.

The chain joins TRBV6-5 to TRBJ1-2; 7 nucleotides match TRBD1. The CDR3 length is 13 residues. Germline CDR1 MNHEY, CDR2 SVGAGI. V shed 6 bases and J 3 bases; nucleotides not matched to a gene: 4. The CDR3 nucleotides are TGTGCCAGCAGATCCGGGACAGACTATGGCTACACCTTC. Residues: CASRSGTDYGYTF.

The J gene is TRBJ1-3, the V gene TRBV5-1, with 8 bases fitting TRBD1. CDR1 is SGHRS and CDR2 is YFSETQ in the germline V gene. CDR3 length: 16 amino acids. Losses at the gene ends were 5 bases for V and 0 bases for J; bases not matched to a gene: 7. The CDR3 loop reads CASRRGQASSGNTIYF. The CDR3 DNA reads TGCGCCAGCAGGCGGGGACAGGCGAGCTCTGGAAACACCATATATTTT.